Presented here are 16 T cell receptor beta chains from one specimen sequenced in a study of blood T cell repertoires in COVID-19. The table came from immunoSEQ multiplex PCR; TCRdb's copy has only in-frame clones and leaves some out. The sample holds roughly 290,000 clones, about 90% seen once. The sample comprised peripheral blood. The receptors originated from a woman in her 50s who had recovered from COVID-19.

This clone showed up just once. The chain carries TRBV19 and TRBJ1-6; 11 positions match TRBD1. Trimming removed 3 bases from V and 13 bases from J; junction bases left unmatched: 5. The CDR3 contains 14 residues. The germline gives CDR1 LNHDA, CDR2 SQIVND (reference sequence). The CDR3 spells CASSIRDRGEPLHF. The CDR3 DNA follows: TGTGCCAGTAGTATCCGGGACAGGGGGGAGCCCCTCCACTTT.

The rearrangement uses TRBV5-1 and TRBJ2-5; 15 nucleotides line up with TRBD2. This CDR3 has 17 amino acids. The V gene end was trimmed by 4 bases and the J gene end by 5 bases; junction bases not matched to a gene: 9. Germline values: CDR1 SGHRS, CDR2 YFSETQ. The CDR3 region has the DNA TGCGCCAGCAGCCCACGGACTAGCGGGGGGGCCGGTGAGACCCAGTACTTC. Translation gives CASSPRTSGGAGETQYF. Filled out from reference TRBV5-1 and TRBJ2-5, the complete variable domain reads KAGVTQTPRYLIKTRGQQVTLSCSPISGHRSVSWYQQTPGQGLQFLFEYFSETQRNKGNFPGRFSGRQFSNSRSEMNVSTLELGDSALYLCASSPRTSGGAGETQYFGPGTRLLVL.

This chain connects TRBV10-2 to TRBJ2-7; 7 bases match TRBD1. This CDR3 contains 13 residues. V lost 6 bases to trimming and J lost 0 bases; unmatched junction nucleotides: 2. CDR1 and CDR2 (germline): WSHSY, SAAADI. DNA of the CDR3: TGCGCCAGCAGAGGACAGGCCTCCTACGAGCAGTACTTC. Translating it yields CASRGQASYEQYF.

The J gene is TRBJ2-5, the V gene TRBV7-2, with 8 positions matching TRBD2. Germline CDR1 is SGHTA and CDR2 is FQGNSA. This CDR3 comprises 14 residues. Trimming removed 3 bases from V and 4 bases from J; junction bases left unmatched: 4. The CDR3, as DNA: TGTGCCAGCAGCTTGAGCGGGAGCTCAGAGACCCAGTACTTC. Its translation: CASSLSGSSETQYF.

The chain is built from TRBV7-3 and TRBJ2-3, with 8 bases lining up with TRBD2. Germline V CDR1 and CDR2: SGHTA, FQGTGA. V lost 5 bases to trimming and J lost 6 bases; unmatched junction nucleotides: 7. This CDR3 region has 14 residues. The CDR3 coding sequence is TGTGCCAGCAGCCCCGGGACTAGGTTTGATACGCAGTATTTT. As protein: CASSPGTRFDTQYF.

CDR3 in DNA: TGTGCCAGCACGCTGCAGGTAAACTCCTACGAGCAGTACTTC. Residues: CASTLQVNSYEQYF. The rearrangement joins TRBV6-5 to TRBJ2-7; no clear D. With 7 bases removed from V and 0 bases from J, the gap between germline ends came to 13 bases. The CDR3 extends over 14 amino acids. CDR1 is MNHEY and CDR2 is SVGAGI in the germline V gene.

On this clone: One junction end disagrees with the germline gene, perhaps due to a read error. CDR3 region: CASSLGRGVSPLHF. CDR3 bases: TGTGCCAGCAGTTTGGGTCGGGGGGTGTCACCCCTCCACTTT. V is TRBV5-6 and J is TRBJ1-6, with D perhaps matching TRBD1 (5 bases). The CDR3 is 14 residues long. From germline, CDR1 is SGHDT and CDR2 YYEEEE.

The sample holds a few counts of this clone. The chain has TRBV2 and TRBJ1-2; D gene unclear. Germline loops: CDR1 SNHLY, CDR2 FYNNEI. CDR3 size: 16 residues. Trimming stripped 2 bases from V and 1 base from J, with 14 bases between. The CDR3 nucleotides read TGTGCCAGCAGTGAATGGCGCAGGCAAAGTAACTATGGCTACACCTTC. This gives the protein CASSEWRRQSNYGYTF. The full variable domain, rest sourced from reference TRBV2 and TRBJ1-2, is EPEVTQTPSHQVTQMGQEVILRCVPISNHLYFYWYRQILGQKVEFLVSFYNNEISEKSEIFDDQFSVERPDGSNFTLKIRSTKLEDSAMYFCASSEWRRQSNYGYTFGSGTRLTVV.

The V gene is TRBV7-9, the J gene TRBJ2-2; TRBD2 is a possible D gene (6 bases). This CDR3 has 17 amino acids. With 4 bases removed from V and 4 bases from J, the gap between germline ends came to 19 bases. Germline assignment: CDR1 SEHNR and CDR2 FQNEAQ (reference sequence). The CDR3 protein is CASSYHLGSPGTGELFF. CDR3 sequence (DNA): TGTGCCAGCAGCTATCACCTCGGGAGTCCCGGCACCGGGGAGCTGTTTTTT.

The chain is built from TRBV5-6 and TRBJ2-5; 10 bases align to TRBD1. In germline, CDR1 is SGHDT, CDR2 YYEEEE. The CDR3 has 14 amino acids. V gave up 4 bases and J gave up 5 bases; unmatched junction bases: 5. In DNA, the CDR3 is TGTGCCAGCAGCCTGACAGGGGGCCAGGAGACCCAGTACTTC. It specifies CASSLTGGQETQYF.

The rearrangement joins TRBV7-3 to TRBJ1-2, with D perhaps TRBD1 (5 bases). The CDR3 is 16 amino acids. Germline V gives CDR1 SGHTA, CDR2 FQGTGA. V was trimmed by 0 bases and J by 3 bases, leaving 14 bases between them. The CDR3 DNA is TGTGCCAGCAGCTTAACAGGGGAATTCGGCGACTATGGCTACACCTTC. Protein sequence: CASSLTGEFGDYGYTF.

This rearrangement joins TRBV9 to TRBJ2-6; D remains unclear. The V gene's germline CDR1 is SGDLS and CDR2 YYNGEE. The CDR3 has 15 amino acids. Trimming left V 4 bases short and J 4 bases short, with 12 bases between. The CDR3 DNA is TGTGCCAGCAGCCTTCCCAGGCCCGGGGCCAACGTCCTGACTTTC. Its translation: CASSLPRPGANVLTF.

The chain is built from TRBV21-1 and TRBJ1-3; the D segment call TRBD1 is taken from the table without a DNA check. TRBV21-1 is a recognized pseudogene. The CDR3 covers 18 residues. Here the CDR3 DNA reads TGTGCCAGCAGACCCCCGGAGTCAGGGGCCAACTCTGGAAACACCATATATTTT. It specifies CASRPPESGANSGNTIYF.

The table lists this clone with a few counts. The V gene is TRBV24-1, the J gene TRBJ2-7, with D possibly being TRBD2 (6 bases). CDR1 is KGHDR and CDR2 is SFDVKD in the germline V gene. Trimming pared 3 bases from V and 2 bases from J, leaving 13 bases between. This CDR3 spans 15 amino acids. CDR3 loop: CATSDRRDCPYEQYF. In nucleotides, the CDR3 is TGTGCCACCAGTGATCGCCGGGACTGCCCCTACGAGCAGTACTTC.

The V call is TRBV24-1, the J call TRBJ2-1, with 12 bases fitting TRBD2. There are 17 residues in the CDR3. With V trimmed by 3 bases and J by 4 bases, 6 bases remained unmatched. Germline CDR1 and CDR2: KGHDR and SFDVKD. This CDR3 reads CATSDALTSGGYNEQFF. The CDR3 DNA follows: TGTGCCACCAGTGATGCACTTACTAGCGGGGGGTACAATGAGCAGTTCTTC.

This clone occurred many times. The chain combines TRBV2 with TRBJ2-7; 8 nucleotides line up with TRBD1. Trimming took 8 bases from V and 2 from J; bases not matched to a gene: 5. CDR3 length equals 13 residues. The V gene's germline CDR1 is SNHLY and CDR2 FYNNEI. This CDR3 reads CASLGQGTYEQYF. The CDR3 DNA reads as TGTGCCAGCCTCGGACAGGGCACCTACGAGCAGTACTTC.